This TCR beta chain was sequenced during a study of blood T cell repertoires in COVID-19. For the study at large: Samples taken during acute and convalescent COVID-19 were collected in the United States, Italy and Spain.

V shed 9 bases and J 10 bases; nucleotides not matched to a gene: 17. CDR3 size: 15 residues. CDR1 SNHLY and CDR2 FYNNEI come from the germline V gene. Only in-frame clones appear in the TCRdb table, and some are missing; sequencing was by immunoSEQ multiplex PCR. The table shows roughly 30,000 clones, with around 85% occurring only once. The clonotype was recovered from a human donor with acute or convalescent COVID-19. The donor label of this sample is uncertain. J is TRBJ2-1 and V is TRBV2; the match to TRBD2 covers 8 bases. The sequencing sample was made of peripheral blood. CDR3 region: CASTLSGSLSKEQFF. For the CDR3, the DNA is TGTGCCAGTACACTCAGCGGGAGTTTATCGAAGGAGCAGTTCTTC.